The 13 T cell receptor beta chains below all came from one sample that was sequenced in a study of cytomegalovirus exposure and HLA in healthy donors. Both 60 Vbeta primers and 13 Jbeta primers went into the PCR. TCRdb's table, derived via immunoSEQ multiplex PCR, lists solely in-frame clones and lacks some. The sample carries 200,000 or so clones, under 90% recorded once. Sequenced input: PBMCs. The receptors come from a human donor in good health.

The chain has TRBV27 and TRBJ2-7; 7 bases agree with TRBD1. Germline V lookup: CDR1 MNHEY, CDR2 SMNVEV (reference sequence). V gave up 5 bases and J gave up 0 bases; unmatched junction bases: 7. The CDR3 sequence is 15 residues long. The CDR3 DNA follows: TGTGCCAGCAGTCCACGACAGGGTGCCTCCTACGAGCAGTACTTC. Protein product: CASSPRQGASYEQYF.

The genes are TRBV6-1 and TRBJ1-2, with D hard to call. The germline V gene has CDR1 MNHNS and CDR2 SASEGT. Trimming removed 4 bases from V and 2 bases from J, with 5 bases in between. The CDR3 sequence is 12 residues long. CDR3 in amino acids: CASSGQNYGYTF. The CDR3, as DNA: TGTGCCAGCAGTGGGCAGAACTATGGCTACACCTTC.

This clone appeared a few times. The J gene is TRBJ2-5, the V gene TRBV4-3; tentative D call: TRBD1 (5 bases). V was pared by 1 base and J by 4 bases, with 13 bases between. Germline V gene data show CDR1 as LGHNA and CDR2 as YSLEER. The CDR3 contains 15 residues. The DNA for the CDR3 is TGCGCCAGCAGCCAAGGAAGGGGAATCGGAGAGACCCAGTACTTC. It specifies CASSQGRGIGETQYF.

V usage is TRBV5-4 and J usage is TRBJ2-7, with 8 bases matching TRBD1. Germline lookup yields CDR1 SGHNT and CDR2 YYREEE (reference sequence). V lost 4 bases, J lost 4 bases, and 7 bases stayed unmatched. The CDR3 runs 14 residues. CDR3 in DNA: TGTGCCAGCAGCGTACGACAGGGGCAGTACGAGCAGTACTTC. Protein sequence: CASSVRQGQYEQYF.

V and J are TRBV10-1 and TRBJ2-3, with TRBD2 matching over 9 bases. The CDR3 is 14 residues long. The V and J ends lost 9 bases and 2 bases, in that order; junction bases with no gene match: 6. Germline V gene data show CDR1 as WNHNN and CDR2 as SYGVQD (reference sequence). CDR3 protein: CARRSGRLTDTQYF. CDR3 coding DNA: TGCGCCAGGCGAAGCGGGAGGCTCACAGATACGCAGTATTTT.

J is TRBJ2-1 and V is TRBV9; 9 bases line up with TRBD1. Per the germline V gene, CDR1 is SGDLS and CDR2 is YYNGEE. The V gene end was trimmed by 4 bases and the J gene end by 15 bases; junction bases not matched to a gene: 11. The CDR3 spans 13 residues. The CDR3 coding sequence is TGTGCCAGCAGCCCCTTCTCCGGGACAGGGACGTTCTTC. Protein product: CASSPFSGTGTFF.

The chain employs TRBV23-1 and TRBJ2-3, with TRBD1 identical over 8 bases. TRBV23-1 is labeled an ORF, and its function is uncertain. Trimming removed 7 bases from V and 4 bases from J; junction bases left unmatched: 16. The CDR3 totals 17 residues. CDR3 coding DNA: TGCGCCAGCAAACGTGGACCGGACAGGGAAAGGTCAGATACGCAGTATTTT. Translated: CASKRGPDRERSDTQYF.

The CDR3 DNA is TGTGCCAGCAGCCAAGATATTTTCAGGGCCAGGGCGGCTAACTATGGCTACACCTTC. Protein: CASSQDIFRARAANYGYTF. The chain links TRBV4-2 to TRBJ1-2, with D perhaps TRBD1 (5 bases). The CDR3 extends over 19 amino acids. V was pared by 0 bases and J by 0 bases, with 20 bases between. CDR1 and CDR2 from the germline V gene are LGHNA and YNFKEQ.

This chain connects TRBV11-2 to TRBJ2-3; 7 bases align to TRBD1. The CDR3 contains 14 residues. V gave up 5 bases and J gave up 6 bases; unmatched junction bases: 8. CDR1 is SGHAT, CDR2 FQNNGV, per germline. The CDR3 is CASSPGGRSDTQYF. The DNA of the CDR3 is TGTGCCAGCAGCCCAGGGGGACGTTCGGATACGCAGTATTTT.

The genes are TRBV7-9 and TRBJ1-2, with D perhaps matching TRBD1 (6 bases). V lost 4 bases and J lost 5, with 8 bases in between. CDR1 is SEHNR and CDR2 is FQNEAQ in the germline V gene (reference sequence). This CDR3 spans 12 amino acids. The CDR3 region has the DNA TGTGCCAGCAGCTCCACAGGGTATGGCTACACCTTC. It translates to CASSSTGYGYTF.

The rearrangement joins TRBV5-1 to TRBJ2-3; TRBD1 matches at 9 bases. CDR1 and CDR2 from the germline V gene are SGHRS and YFSETQ. V shed 4 bases, J shed 11 bases, and the junction held 17 bases outside the gene matches. The CDR3 runs 16 residues. The chain's CDR3 is CASSPETGGVILGQYF. The CDR3 DNA reads TGCGCCAGCAGCCCCGAAACAGGGGGCGTAATCTTGGGGCAGTATTTT.

The genes are TRBV19 and TRBJ1-2, with D perhaps matching TRBD1 (6 bases). Germline lookup yields CDR1 LNHDA and CDR2 SQIVND (reference sequence). Trimming pared 11 bases from V and 1 base from J, leaving 14 bases between. This CDR3 comprises 13 residues. CDR3 DNA: TGTGCCGTTTTGAACAGGGATAACTATGGCTACACCTTC. It codes for CAVLNRDNYGYTF.

CDR3 coding DNA: TGTGCCAGCAGCTTTCCGACTAGCGGGAGGAACGAGCAGTACTTC. Its protein is CASSFPTSGRNEQYF. This chain links TRBV5-4 with TRBJ2-5; 13 bases match TRBD2. The J call is uncertain, as TRBJ2-7 better fits the DNA end. The CDR3 consists of 15 residues. Germline V gives CDR1 SGHNT, CDR2 YYREEE (reference sequence).